This TCR beta chain was found in a study of T cell responses to AZD1222 COVID-19 vaccine. V lost 0 bases to trimming and J lost 0 bases; unmatched junction nucleotides: 8. CDR1 is MNHEY and CDR2 is SMNVEV in the germline V gene (reference sequence). There are 18 residues in the CDR3. Timing groups of about 4 and about 12 weeks for second doses were pooled. Only in-frame clones appear in the TCRdb table, and some are missing; sequencing was by immunoSEQ multiplex PCR. The table records roughly 150,000 clones, 90% of them present only once. The sample consisted of peripheral blood, taken 28 days after the second AZD1222 dose. This clonotype originated in an adult who received the AZD1222 COVID-19 vaccine. J is TRBJ2-7 and V is TRBV27, with 10 bases identical to TRBD1. The CDR3 spells CASSLSPQWTGGSYEQYF. The CDR3 DNA reads as TGTGCCAGCAGTTTATCGCCCCAATGGACAGGGGGCTCCTACGAGCAGTACTTC.